The source of this T cell receptor (beta chain) is a study of blood T cell repertoires in COVID-19. Study in general: Researchers got acute and convalescent COVID-19 samples from the United States, Italy and Spain. Sample material is recorded as cDNA or gDNA derived from T cells, B-cell-depleted T cells, or PBMCs.

Methods used by the authors: Reference gene primer amplification in the assay estimated nucleated cell counts. Libraries were prepared by immunoSEQ multiplex PCR; TCRdb keeps only in-frame clonotypes and omits some of them. That table furnishes V, J and clone size, whereas the DNA furnished D and trimming. This table has 100,000 to 120,000 clones, approximately 83% appearing once. The length of the CDR3 is 14 residues. V was cut by 6 bases and J by 0 bases, with 9 bases left in between. The germline gives CDR1 MDHEN, CDR2 SYDVKM. This chain uses TRBV28 with TRBJ1-5; unclear D gene. The sample taken for sequencing was peripheral blood. This TCR was recovered from a man aged 50 to 60 with acute or convalescent COVID-19. CDR3 DNA sequence: TGTGCCAGCAGCGAGGTCAATAGCAATCAGCCCCAGCATTTT. Amino acid sequence: CASSEVNSNQPQHF.